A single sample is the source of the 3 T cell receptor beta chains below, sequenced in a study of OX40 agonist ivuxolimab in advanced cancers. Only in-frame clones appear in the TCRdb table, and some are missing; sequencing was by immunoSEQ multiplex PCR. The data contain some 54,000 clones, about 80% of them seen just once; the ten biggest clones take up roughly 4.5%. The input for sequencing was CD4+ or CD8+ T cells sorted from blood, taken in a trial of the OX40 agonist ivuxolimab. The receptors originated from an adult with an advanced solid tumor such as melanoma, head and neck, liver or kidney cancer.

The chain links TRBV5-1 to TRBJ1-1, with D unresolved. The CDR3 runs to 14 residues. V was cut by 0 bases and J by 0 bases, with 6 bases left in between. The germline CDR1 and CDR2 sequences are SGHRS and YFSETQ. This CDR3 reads CASSLGPMNTEAFF. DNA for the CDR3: TGCGCCAGCAGCTTGGGTCCGATGAACACTGAAGCTTTCTTT.

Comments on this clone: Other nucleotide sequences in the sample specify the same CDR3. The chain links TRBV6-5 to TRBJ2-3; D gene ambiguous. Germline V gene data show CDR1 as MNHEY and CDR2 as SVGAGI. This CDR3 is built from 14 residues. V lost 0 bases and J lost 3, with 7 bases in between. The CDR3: CASSYSDFTDTQYF. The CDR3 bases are TGTGCCAGCAGTTACTCAGACTTTACAGATACGCAGTATTTT.

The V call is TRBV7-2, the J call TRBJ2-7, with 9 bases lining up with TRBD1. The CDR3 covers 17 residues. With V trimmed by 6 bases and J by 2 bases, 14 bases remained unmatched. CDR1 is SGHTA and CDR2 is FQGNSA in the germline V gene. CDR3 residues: CASSSKATGTGTYEQYF. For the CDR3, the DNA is TGTGCCAGCAGTTCCAAGGCGACCGGGACAGGGACCTACGAGCAGTACTTC.